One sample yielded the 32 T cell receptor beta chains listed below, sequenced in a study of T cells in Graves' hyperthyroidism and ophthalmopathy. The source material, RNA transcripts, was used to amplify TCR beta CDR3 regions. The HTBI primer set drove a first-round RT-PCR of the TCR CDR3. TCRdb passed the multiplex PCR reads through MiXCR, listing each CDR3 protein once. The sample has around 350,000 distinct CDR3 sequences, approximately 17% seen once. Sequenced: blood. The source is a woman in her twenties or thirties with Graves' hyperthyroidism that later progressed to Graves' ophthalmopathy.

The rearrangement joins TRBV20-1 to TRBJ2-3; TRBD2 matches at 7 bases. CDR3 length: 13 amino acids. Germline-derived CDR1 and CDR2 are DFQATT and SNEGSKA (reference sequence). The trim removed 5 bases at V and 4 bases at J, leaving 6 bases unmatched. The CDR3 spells CSALAGRADTQYF. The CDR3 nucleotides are TGCAGTGCTCTGGCGGGGAGGGCAGATACGCAGTATTTT.

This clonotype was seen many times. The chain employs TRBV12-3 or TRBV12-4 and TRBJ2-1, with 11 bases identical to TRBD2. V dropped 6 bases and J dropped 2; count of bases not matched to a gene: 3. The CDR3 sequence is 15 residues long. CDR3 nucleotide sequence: TGTGCCAGCAGCCGTAGCGGGGGGGCCTACAATGAGCAGTTCTTC. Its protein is CASSRSGGAYNEQFF.

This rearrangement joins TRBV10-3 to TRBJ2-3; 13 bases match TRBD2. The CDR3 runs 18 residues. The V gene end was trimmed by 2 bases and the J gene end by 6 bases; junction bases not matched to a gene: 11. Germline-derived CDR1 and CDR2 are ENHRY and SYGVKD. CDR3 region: CAISETKGTSGTQDTQYF. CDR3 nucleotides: TGTGCCATCAGTGAGACTAAGGGGACTAGCGGGACCCAGGATACGCAGTATTTT.

CDR3 sequence: CASSYQGGLGYGYTF. Written as DNA, the CDR3 is TGTGCCAGCAGTTATCAGGGAGGATTGGGCTATGGCTACACCTTC. This chain links TRBV28 with TRBJ1-2; D possibly corresponds to TRBD1 (5 bases). Germline lookup yields CDR1 MDHEN and CDR2 SYDVKM. This CDR3 is built from 15 residues. Trimming took off 4 bases at V and 4 bases at J, with 16 bases between the two ends.

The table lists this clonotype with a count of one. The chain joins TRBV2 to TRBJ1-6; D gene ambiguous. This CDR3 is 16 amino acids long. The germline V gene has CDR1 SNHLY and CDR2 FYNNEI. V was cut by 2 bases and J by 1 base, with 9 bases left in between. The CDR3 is CASSERGVSYNSPLHF. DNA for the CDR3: TGTGCCAGCAGTGAACGGGGTGTTTCCTATAATTCACCCCTCCACTTT.

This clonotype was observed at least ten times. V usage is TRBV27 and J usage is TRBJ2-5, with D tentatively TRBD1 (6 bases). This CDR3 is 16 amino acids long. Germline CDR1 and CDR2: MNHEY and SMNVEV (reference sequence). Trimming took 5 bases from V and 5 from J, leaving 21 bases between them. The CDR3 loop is CASSPPSGAKRETQYF. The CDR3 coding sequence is TGTGCCAGCAGTCCTCCTTCAGGGGCGAAAAGGGAGACCCAGTACTTC.

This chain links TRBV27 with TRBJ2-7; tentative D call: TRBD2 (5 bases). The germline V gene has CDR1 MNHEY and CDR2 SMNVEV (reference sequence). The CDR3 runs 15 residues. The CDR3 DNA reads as TGTGCCAGCAGTCCCACCGCGCCTAGCTCCCACGAGCAGTACGTC. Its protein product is CASSPTAPSSHEQYV.

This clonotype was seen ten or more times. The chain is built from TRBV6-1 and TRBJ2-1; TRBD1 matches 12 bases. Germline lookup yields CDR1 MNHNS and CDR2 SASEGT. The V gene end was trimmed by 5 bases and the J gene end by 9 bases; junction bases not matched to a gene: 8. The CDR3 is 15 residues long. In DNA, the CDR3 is TGTGCCAGCAGTCCGGGACAGGGGGCTGTGGGTGAGCAGTTCTTC. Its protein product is CASSPGQGAVGEQFF.

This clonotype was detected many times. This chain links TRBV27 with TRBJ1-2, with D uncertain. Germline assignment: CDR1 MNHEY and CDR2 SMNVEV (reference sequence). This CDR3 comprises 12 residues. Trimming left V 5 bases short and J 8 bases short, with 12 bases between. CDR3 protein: CASSTVLGGYTF. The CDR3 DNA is TGTGCCAGCAGTACCGTTTTGGGCGGCTACACCTTC.

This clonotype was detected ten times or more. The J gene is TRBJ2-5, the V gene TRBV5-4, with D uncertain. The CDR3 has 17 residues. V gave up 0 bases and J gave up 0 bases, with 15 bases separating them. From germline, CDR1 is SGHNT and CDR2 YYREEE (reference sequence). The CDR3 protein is CASSLEAATHNQETQYF. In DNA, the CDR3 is TGTGCCAGCAGCTTGGAGGCGGCGACCCACAACCAAGAGACCCAGTACTTC.

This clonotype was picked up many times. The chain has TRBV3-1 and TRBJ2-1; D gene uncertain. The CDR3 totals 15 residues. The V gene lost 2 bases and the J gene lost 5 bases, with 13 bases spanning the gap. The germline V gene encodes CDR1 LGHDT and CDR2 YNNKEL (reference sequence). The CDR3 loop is CASSQLPLGNNEQFF. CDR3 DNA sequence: TGTGCCAGCAGCCAACTCCCTTTGGGGAACAATGAGCAGTTCTTC.

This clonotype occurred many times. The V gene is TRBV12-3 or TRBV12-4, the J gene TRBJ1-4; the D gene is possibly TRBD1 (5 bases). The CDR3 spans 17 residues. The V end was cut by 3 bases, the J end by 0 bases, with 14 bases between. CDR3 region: CASSFGTRFATNEKLFF. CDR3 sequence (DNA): TGTGCCAGCAGTTTCGGGACTCGATTTGCAACTAATGAAAAACTGTTTTTT.

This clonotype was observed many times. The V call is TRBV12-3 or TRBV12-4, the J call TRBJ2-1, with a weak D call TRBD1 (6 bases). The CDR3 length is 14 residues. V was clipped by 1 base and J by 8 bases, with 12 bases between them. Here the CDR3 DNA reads TGTGCCAGCAGTTTAGGGACAGTTGGTGATGAGCAGTTCTTC. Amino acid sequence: CASSLGTVGDEQFF.

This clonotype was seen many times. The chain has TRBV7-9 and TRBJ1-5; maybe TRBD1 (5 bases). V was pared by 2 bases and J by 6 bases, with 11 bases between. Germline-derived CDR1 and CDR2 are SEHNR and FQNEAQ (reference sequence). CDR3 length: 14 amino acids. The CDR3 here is CASSLQGASQPQHF. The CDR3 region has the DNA TGTGCCAGCAGCTTACAGGGTGCTAGTCAGCCCCAGCATTTT.

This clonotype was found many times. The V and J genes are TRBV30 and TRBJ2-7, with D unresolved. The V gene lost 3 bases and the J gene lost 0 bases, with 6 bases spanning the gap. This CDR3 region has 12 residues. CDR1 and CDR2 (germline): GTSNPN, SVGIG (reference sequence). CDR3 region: CAWSAASYEQYF. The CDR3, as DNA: TGTGCCTGGAGCGCGGCCTCCTACGAGCAGTACTTC.

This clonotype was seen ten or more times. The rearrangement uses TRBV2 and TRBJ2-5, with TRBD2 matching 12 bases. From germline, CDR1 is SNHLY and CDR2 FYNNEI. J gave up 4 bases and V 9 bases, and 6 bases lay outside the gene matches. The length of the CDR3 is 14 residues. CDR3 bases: TGTGCCAGGTTGGGACTAGCGGGCGGAGAGACCCAGTACTTC. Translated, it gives CARLGLAGGETQYF.

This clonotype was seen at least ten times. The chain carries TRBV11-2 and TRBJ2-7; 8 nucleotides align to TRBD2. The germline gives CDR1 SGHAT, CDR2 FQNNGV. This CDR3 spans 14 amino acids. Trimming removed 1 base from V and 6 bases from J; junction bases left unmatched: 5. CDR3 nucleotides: TGTGCCAGCAGCTTAGTAGGGACTAGAGGCGAGCAGTACTTC. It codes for CASSLVGTRGEQYF. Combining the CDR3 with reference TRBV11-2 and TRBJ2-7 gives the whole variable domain EAGVAQSPRYKIIEKRQSVAFWCNPISGHATLYWYQQILGQGPKLLIQFQNNGVVDDSQLPKDRFSAERLKGVDSTLKIQPAKLEDSAVYLCASSLVGTRGEQYFGPGTRLTVT.

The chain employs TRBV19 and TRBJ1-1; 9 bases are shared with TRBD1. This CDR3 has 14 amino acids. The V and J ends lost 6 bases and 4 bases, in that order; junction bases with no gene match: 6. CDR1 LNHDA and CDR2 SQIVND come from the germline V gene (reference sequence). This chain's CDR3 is CASRRQGVITEAFF. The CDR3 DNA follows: TGTGCCAGTAGGAGACAGGGGGTTATCACTGAAGCTTTCTTT.

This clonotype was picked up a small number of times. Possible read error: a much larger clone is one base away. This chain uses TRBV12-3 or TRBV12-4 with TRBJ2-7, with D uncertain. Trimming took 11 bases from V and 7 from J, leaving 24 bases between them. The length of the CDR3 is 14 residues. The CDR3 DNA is TGTGCCGGCCGCACAACCGGACCCCCCGGAGAGCAGTACTTC. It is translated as CAGRTTGPPGEQYF.

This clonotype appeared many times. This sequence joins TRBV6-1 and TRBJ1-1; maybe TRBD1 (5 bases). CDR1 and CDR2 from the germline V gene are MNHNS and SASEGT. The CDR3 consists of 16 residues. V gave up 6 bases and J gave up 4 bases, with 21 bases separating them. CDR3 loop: CASREGRAGPFTEAFF. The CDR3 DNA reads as TGTGCCAGCAGGGAGGGTCGGGCAGGGCCATTCACTGAAGCTTTCTTT.

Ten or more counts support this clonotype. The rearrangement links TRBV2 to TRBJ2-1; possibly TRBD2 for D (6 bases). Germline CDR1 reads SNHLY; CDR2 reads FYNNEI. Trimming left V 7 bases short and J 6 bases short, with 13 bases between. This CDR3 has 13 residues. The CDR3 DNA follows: TGTGCCAGCACTGGGACTCCCGGCAATGAGCAGTTCTTC. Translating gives CASTGTPGNEQFF.

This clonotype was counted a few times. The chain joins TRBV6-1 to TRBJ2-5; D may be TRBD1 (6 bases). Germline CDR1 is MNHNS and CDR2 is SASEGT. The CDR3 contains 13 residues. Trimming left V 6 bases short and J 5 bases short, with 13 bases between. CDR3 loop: CASSLVGAETQYF. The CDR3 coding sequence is TGTGCCAGCAGCCTTGTGGGGGCCGAGACCCAGTACTTC.

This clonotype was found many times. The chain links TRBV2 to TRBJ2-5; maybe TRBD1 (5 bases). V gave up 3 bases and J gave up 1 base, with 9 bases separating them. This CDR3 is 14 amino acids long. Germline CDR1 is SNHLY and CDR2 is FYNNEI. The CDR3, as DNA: TGTGCCAGCAGTGAGGGGCTAAGCCAAGAGACCCAGTACTTC. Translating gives CASSEGLSQETQYF.

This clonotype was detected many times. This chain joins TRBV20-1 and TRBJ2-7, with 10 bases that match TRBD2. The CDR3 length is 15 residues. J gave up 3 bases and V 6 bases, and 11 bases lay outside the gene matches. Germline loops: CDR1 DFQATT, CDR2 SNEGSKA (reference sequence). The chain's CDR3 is CSAILSGRAGYEQYF. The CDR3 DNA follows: TGCAGTGCAATCCTCAGCGGGAGGGCCGGCTACGAGCAGTACTTC.

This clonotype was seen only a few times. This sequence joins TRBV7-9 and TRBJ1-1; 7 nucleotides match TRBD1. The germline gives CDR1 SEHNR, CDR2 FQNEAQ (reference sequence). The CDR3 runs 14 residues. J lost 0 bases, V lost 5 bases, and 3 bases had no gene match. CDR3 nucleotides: TGTGCCAGCAGCACAGGGGAGATGAACACTGAAGCTTTCTTT. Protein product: CASSTGEMNTEAFF.

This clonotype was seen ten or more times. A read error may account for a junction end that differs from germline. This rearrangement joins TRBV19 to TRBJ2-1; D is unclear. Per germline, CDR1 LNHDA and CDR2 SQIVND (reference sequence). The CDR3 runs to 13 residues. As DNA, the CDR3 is TGCGCCAGCAGCCTGGGCCTCTACAATGAGCAGTTCTTC. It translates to CASSLGLYNEQFF.

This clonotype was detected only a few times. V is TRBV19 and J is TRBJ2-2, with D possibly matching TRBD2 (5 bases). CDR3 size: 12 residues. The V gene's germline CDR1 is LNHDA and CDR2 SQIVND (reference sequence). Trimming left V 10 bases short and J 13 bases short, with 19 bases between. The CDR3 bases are TGTGCCACTAATGGAAGTGGAAGCGGGCTGTTTTTT. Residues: CATNGSGSGLFF. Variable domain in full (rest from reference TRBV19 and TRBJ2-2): DGGITQSPKYLFRKEGQNVTLSCEQNLNHDAMYWYRQDPGQGLRLIYYSQIVNDFQKGDIAEGYSVSREKKESFPLTVTSAQKNPTAFYLCATNGSGSGLFFGEGSRLTVL.

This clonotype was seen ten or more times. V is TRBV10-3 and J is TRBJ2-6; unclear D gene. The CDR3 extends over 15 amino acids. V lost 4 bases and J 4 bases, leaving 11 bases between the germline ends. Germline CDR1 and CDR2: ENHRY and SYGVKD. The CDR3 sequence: CAISAPVAGANVLTF. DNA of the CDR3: TGTGCCATCAGTGCGCCGGTGGCAGGGGCCAACGTCCTGACTTTC.

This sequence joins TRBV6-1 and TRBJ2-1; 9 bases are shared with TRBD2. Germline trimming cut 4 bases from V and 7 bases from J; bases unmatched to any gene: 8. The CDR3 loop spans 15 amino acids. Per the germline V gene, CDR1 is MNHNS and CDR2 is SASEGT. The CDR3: CASSALAGSLNEQFF. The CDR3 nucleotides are TGTGCCAGCAGTGCGCTAGCGGGGTCTTTAAATGAGCAGTTCTTC.

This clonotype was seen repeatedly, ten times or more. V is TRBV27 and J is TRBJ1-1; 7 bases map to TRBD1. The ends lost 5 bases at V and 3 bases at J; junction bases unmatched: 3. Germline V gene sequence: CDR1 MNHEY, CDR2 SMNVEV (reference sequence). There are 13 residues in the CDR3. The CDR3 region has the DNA TGTGCCAGCAGTCTGACAGGGCACACTGAAGCTTTCTTT. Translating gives CASSLTGHTEAFF.

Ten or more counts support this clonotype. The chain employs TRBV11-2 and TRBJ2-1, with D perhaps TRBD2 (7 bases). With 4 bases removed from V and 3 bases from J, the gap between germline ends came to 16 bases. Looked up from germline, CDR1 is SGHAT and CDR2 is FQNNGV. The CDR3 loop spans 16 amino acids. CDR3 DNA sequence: TGTGCCAGCAGCTCGTACGCGGGGGCGGACTACAATGAGCAGTTCTTC. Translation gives CASSSYAGADYNEQFF.

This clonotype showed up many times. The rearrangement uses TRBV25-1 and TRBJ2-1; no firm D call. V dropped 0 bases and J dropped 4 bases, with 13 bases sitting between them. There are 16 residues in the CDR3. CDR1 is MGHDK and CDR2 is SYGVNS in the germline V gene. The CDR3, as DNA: TGTGCCAGCAGTGAATATCAGGAAGGTACTTACAATGAGCAGTTCTTC. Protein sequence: CASSEYQEGTYNEQFF.